This entry lists 14 T cell receptor beta chains sequenced from one sample in a study of technical replicates of blood from a few donors. TCRdb's table, derived via immunoSEQ multiplex PCR, lists solely in-frame clones and lacks some. In the table there are 65,000 to 95,000 clones, about 92% of which are singletons. The sequencing sample was made of T cells isolated from PBMCs. The receptors originated from a human donor in good health.

The chain links TRBV5-4 to TRBJ2-2; 9 bases agree with TRBD1. The ends lost 2 bases at V and 3 bases at J; junction bases unmatched: 2. The CDR3 covers 15 residues. Germline CDR1 reads SGHNT; CDR2 reads YYREEE (reference sequence). CDR3 in amino acids: CASSLGQGYTGELFF. In DNA, the CDR3 is TGTGCCAGCAGCTTAGGACAGGGGTACACCGGGGAGCTGTTTTTT.

The chain is built from TRBV7-9 and TRBJ1-1; D gene unclear. In germline, CDR1 is SEHNR, CDR2 FQNEAQ (reference sequence). Trimming took off 2 bases at V and 2 bases at J, with 9 bases between the two ends. The CDR3 spans 14 residues. Here the CDR3 reads CASSLSADNTEAFF. Written as DNA, the CDR3 is TGTGCCAGCAGCTTAAGTGCAGATAACACTGAAGCTTTCTTT.

The chain couples TRBV5-4 to TRBJ1-2, with D hard to call. V lost 2 bases and J 4 bases, leaving 9 bases between the germline ends. CDR1 and CDR2 (germline): SGHNT, YYREEE (reference sequence). There are 13 residues in the CDR3. The CDR3 DNA reads as TGTGCCAGCAGCTTTTACACTAGCTATGGCTACACCTTC. Translating gives CASSFYTSYGYTF. Variable domain in full (rest from reference TRBV5-4 and TRBJ1-2): ETGVTQSPTHLIKTRGQQVTLRCSSQSGHNTVSWYQQALGQGPQFIFQYYREEENGRGNFPPRFSGLQFPNYSSELNVNALELDDSALYLCASSFYTSYGYTFGSGTRLTVV.

This rearrangement joins TRBV5-4 to TRBJ1-2; perhaps TRBD1 as D (6 bases). From germline, CDR1 is SGHNT and CDR2 YYREEE (reference sequence). Trimming shortened V by 0 bases and J by 4 bases, and 13 bases separated the two germline ends. The CDR3 contains 15 residues. DNA for the CDR3: TGTGCCAGCAGCTTGGAAGGAGGGGGGGTCTATGGCTACACCTTC. Its protein is CASSLEGGGVYGYTF. Variable domain in full (rest from reference TRBV5-4 and TRBJ1-2): ETGVTQSPTHLIKTRGQQVTLRCSSQSGHNTVSWYQQALGQGPQFIFQYYREEENGRGNFPPRFSGLQFPNYSSELNVNALELDDSALYLCASSLEGGGVYGYTFGSGTRLTVV.

The chain carries TRBV5-1 and TRBJ2-2; tentative D call: TRBD2 (6 bases). V shed 6 bases and J shed 4 bases, with 13 bases lying between them. The CDR3 contains 14 residues. Germline CDR1 reads SGHRS; CDR2 reads YFSETQ. The CDR3 loop is CASTWDSLTGELFF. The CDR3 nucleotides read TGCGCCAGCACGTGGGACTCCCTCACCGGGGAGCTGTTTTTT.

The chain uses TRBV18 and TRBJ2-7, with 7 bases fitting TRBD2. The CDR3 covers 14 residues. The germline gives CDR1 KGHSH, CDR2 LQKENI. V shed 6 bases and J 2 bases; nucleotides not matched to a gene: 7. The CDR3, as DNA: TGTGCCAGCTCCTTTACTAGCGTTCCCTACGAGCAGTACTTC. Amino acids: CASSFTSVPYEQYF.

This chain joins TRBV18 and TRBJ1-2, with D uncertain. The CDR3 covers 15 residues. Germline V CDR1 and CDR2: KGHSH, LQKENI. V gave up 0 bases and J gave up 2 bases, with 10 bases separating them. The CDR3 loop is CASSPPNSQNYGYTF. Written as DNA, the CDR3 is TGTGCCAGCTCACCACCGAACAGCCAGAACTATGGCTACACCTTC.

This chain uses TRBV4-1 with TRBJ1-1, with 9 bases aligning to TRBD1. CDR1 is MGHRA and CDR2 is YSYEKL in the germline V gene. The CDR3 contains 18 residues. Losses at the gene ends were 4 bases for V and 1 base for J; bases not matched to a gene: 13. This chain's CDR3 is CASSPAIRTGATNTEAFF. Here the CDR3 DNA reads TGCGCCAGCAGCCCTGCCATTCGGACAGGGGCGACGAACACTGAAGCTTTCTTT.

CDR3 region: CASTDPGGQETQYF. The CDR3 coding sequence is TGTGCCAGCACCGACCCCGGGGGCCAAGAGACCCAGTACTTC. This sequence joins TRBV11-2 and TRBJ2-5; perhaps TRBD2 as D (6 bases). The germline V gene has CDR1 SGHAT and CDR2 FQNNGV. V lost 7 bases and J lost 1, with 13 bases in between. There are 14 residues in the CDR3. Looking up the rest from reference TRBV11-2 and TRBJ2-5 gives the full variable domain: EAGVAQSPRYKIIEKRQSVAFWCNPISGHATLYWYQQILGQGPKLLIQFQNNGVVDDSQLPKDRFSAERLKGVDSTLKIQPAKLEDSAVYLCASTDPGGQETQYFGPGTRLLVL.

The V call is TRBV5-1, the J call TRBJ2-3; possible D gene TRBD1, 7 bases. Trimming removed 4 bases from V and 3 bases from J, with 18 bases in between. Germline lookup yields CDR1 SGHRS and CDR2 YFSETQ. CDR3 length: 16 residues. The CDR3 loop is CASSLGAGGITDTQYF. CDR3 nucleotides: TGCGCCAGCAGCCTAGGGGCAGGGGGGATTACAGATACGCAGTATTTT. Full variable domain (rest looked up from reference TRBV5-1 and TRBJ2-3): KAGVTQTPRYLIKTRGQQVTLSCSPISGHRSVSWYQQTPGQGLQFLFEYFSETQRNKGNFPGRFSGRQFSNSRSEMNVSTLELGDSALYLCASSLGAGGITDTQYFGPGTRLTVL.

The V and J genes are TRBV10-3 and TRBJ2-1; 10 nucleotides agree with TRBD1. Germline V gene lookup returns CDR1 ENHRY and CDR2 SYGVKD. The CDR3 loop spans 16 amino acids. V was clipped by 2 bases and J by 3 bases; unmatched bases: 4. In nucleotides, the CDR3 is TGTGCCATCAGTGAGCGGGACAGGGGACACTACAATGAGCAGTTCTTC. This gives the protein CAISERDRGHYNEQFF.

The chain uses TRBV5-4 and TRBJ2-3; 9 nucleotides agree with TRBD2. There are 16 residues in the CDR3. V shed 4 bases, J shed 10 bases, and the junction held 16 bases outside the gene matches. Germline V gene data show CDR1 as SGHNT and CDR2 as YYREEE (reference sequence). The CDR3 DNA reads as TGTGCCAGCAGCCTTAGCGGGAGCCTGCGCAAGTGGGCGCAGTATTTT. Its translation: CASSLSGSLRKWAQYF.

The chain uses TRBV6-5 and TRBJ1-5; TRBD1 aligns across 12 bases. V lost 6 bases, J lost 6 bases, and 6 bases stayed unmatched. Germline V lookup: CDR1 MNHEY, CDR2 SVGAGI. This CDR3 is built from 15 residues. CDR3 coding DNA: TGTGCCAGCAGGCCCGGGACAGGGGGCCCTCAGCCCCAGCATTTT. Its protein is CASRPGTGGPQPQHF.

The rearrangement links TRBV11-2 to TRBJ2-7; no reliable D call. Trimming stripped 1 base from V and 6 bases from J, with 7 bases between. Per the germline V gene, CDR1 is SGHAT and CDR2 is FQNNGV. This CDR3 contains 12 residues. CDR3 region: CASSLGAPEQYF. In DNA, the CDR3 is TGTGCCAGCAGCTTAGGGGCACCCGAGCAGTACTTC. Using reference TRBV11-2 and TRBJ2-7 for the parts outside the CDR3, the full variable domain is EAGVAQSPRYKIIEKRQSVAFWCNPISGHATLYWYQQILGQGPKLLIQFQNNGVVDDSQLPKDRFSAERLKGVDSTLKIQPAKLEDSAVYLCASSLGAPEQYFGPGTRLTVT.